These T cell receptor beta chains were read from a single sample in a study of T cell responses to AZD1222 COVID-19 vaccine. Data came from immunoSEQ multiplex PCR; TCRdb stores just in-frame clones and leaves some out. The top ten clones hold 4% to 4.5% of a sample with around 100,000 clones, around 87% of them seen once. The sample was peripheral blood, taken on day 0 of MenACWY control vaccination. The receptors were sampled from an adult in good health. Each CDR3 is given with its conserved first and last residue. The order of the fields is J gene, clone size, V gene, D gene, CDR3 DNA, CDR3 protein. The D gene is left open where the match is weak. Clone size is stated in some rows and not others, as once, few, many or a class when expanded.

J: TRBJ2-7
size: few
V: TRBV7-2
D: TRBD2
DNA: TGTGCCAGCAGCCGTGTGACTAGCGGGTCTGCCACGCCCTACGAGCAGTACTTC
CDR3: CASSRVTSGSATPYEQYF

J: TRBJ2-2
size: -
V: TRBV19
D: -
DNA: TGTGCCAGTAGCCTCGGTAGCGCCGCGAACACCGGGGAGCTGTTTTTT
CDR3: CASSLGSAANTGELFF

J: TRBJ2-1
size: -
V: TRBV11-2
D: -
DNA: TGTGCCAGCAGCTTCCTACGGGGGAGGTACAATGAGCAGTTCTTC
CDR3: CASSFLRGRYNEQFF

J: TRBJ1-6
size: -
V: TRBV4-3
D: -
DNA: TGCGCCAGCAGCCAAGATCCAGGGCGGTCACCCCTCCACTTT
CDR3: CASSQDPGRSPLHF

J: TRBJ2-7
size: few
V: TRBV2
D: TRBD2
DNA: TGTGCCAGCAGGCTCCCTAGCGGGAGGCAGACCTACGAGCAGTACTTC
CDR3: CASRLPSGRQTYEQYF

J: TRBJ2-1
size: -
V: TRBV7-9
D: -
DNA: TGTGCCAGCAGCCAAGATGGGGGCCGCTGGTCGGGCCTCAATGAGCAGTTCTTC
CDR3: CASSQDGGRWSGLNEQFF

J: TRBJ2-7
size: few
V: TRBV6-2/TRBV6-3
D: -
DNA: TGTGCCAGCAGTCCACGGCCGCCGCTACAGGAGCAGTACTTC
CDR3: CASSPRPPLQEQYF

J: TRBJ1-3
size: -
V: TRBV15
D: -
DNA: TGTGCCACCAGCAGAGGGCGGGGGAACCCCGGAAGAAACACCATATATTTT
CDR3: CATSRGRGNPGRNTIYF

J: TRBJ2-7
size: once
V: TRBV27
D: -
DNA: TGTGCCAGTAGTCGCCCGGGATTCCAAACCTACGAGCAGTACTTC
CDR3: CASSRPGFQTYEQYF

J: TRBJ1-4
size: -
V: TRBV7-9
D: -
DNA: TGTGCCAGCAGCTTAAGCTTGGCTAATGAAAAACTGTTTTTT
CDR3: CASSLSLANEKLFF

J: TRBJ1-6
size: -
V: TRBV6-5
D: -
DNA: TGTGCCAGCACCCCAAGGATGGGGTCTTCACCCCTCCACTTT
CDR3: CASTPRMGSSPLHF

J: TRBJ1-6
size: -
V: TRBV6-5
D: -
DNA: TGTGCCAGCAGTTTCGGGACTCCCCTAGAGGGGTCACCCCTCCACTTT
CDR3: CASSFGTPLEGSPLHF

J: TRBJ2-3
size: once
V: TRBV7-6
D: TRBD2
DNA: TGTGCCAGCAGCTTAGCTTCTAGCGGGGTTGATACGCAGTATTTT
CDR3: CASSLASSGVDTQYF

J: TRBJ2-1
size: -
V: TRBV24-1
D: -
DNA: TGTGCCACCAGTAAGCCTCGCCAGAGCAATGAGCAGTTCTTC
CDR3: CATSKPRQSNEQFF

J: TRBJ1-2
size: few
V: TRBV19
D: TRBD1
DNA: TGTGCCAGTAGTATTGACAGGGAAACTGGCTACACCTTC
CDR3: CASSIDRETGYTF

J: TRBJ1-1
size: once
V: TRBV27
D: TRBD1
DNA: TGTGCCAGCAGTCTAAGACAGGGTCCCCGCACTGAAGCTTTCTTT
CDR3: CASSLRQGPRTEAFF

J: TRBJ2-3
size: -
V: TRBV5-4
D: TRBD2
DNA: TGTGCCAGCAGCTTGGGAGGGAGGGCCGGGACAGATACGCAGTATTTT
CDR3: CASSLGGRAGTDTQYF

J: TRBJ1-6
size: -
V: TRBV3-1/TRBV3-2
D: -
DNA: TGTGCCAGCAGCCAAGGCGGGGGGATCGATAATTCACCCCTCCACTTT
CDR3: CASSQGGGIDNSPLHF

J: TRBJ2-3
size: -
V: TRBV6-5
D: -
DNA: TGTGCCAGCGAGGCTGGGGCCGGCACAGATACGCAGTATTTT
CDR3: CASEAGAGTDTQYF

J: TRBJ1-3
size: -
V: TRBV5-3
D: -
DNA: TGTGCCAGAAGCTTGTTGCTCTCGGGAAACACCATATATTTT
CDR3: CARSLLLSGNTIYF

J: TRBJ1-1
size: -
V: TRBV4-1
D: -
DNA: TGCGCCAGCAGCCAAGTGAGGACCCCTGCGAACACTGAAGCTTTCTTT
CDR3: CASSQVRTPANTEAFF

J: TRBJ1-5
size: -
V: TRBV6-5
D: TRBD1
DNA: TGTGCCAGCAGTCCTGGACAGGGCCAGCGGAGGCCCCAGCATTTT
CDR3: CASSPGQGQRRPQHF

J: TRBJ2-3
size: -
V: TRBV5-1
D: TRBD2
DNA: TGCGCCAGCAGCGCCGGACTAGCGGGGGAGGTAGATACGCAGTATTTT
CDR3: CASSAGLAGEVDTQYF

J: TRBJ2-7
size: -
V: TRBV24-1
D: -
DNA: TGTGCCACCAGTGTAGGGGGGCAGCAAGACTACGAGCAGTACTTC
CDR3: CATSVGGQQDYEQYF